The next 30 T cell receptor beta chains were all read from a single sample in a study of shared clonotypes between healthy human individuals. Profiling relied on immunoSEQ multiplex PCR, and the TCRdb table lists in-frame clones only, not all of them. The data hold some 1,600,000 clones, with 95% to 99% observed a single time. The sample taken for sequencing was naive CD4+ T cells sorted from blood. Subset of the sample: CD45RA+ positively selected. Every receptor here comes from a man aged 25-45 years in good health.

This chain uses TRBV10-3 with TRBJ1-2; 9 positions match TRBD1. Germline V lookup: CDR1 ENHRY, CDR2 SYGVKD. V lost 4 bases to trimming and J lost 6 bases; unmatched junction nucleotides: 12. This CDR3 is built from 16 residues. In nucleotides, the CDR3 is TGTGCCATCAGTGTTTCTGGGACAGGGAACTCCAATGGCTACACCTTC. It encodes CAISVSGTGNSNGYTF.

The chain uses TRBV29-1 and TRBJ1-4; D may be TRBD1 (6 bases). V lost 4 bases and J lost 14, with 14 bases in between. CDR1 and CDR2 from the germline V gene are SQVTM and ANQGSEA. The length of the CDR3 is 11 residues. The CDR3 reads CSVVSGGLLFF. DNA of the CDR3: TGCAGCGTTGTTTCCGGGGGCCTCCTGTTTTTT.

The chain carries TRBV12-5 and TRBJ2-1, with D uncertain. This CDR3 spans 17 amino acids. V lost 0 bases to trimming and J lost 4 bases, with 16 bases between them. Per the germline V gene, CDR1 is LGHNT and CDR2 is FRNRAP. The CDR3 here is CASGLVDTWRTYNEQFF. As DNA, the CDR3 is TGTGCTAGTGGTTTGGTAGACACCTGGCGAACTTACAATGAGCAGTTCTTC.

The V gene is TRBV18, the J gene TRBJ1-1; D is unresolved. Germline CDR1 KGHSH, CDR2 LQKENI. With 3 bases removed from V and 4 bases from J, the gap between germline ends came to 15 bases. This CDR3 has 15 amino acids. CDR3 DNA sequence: TGTGCCAGCTCACCTCGAGCTCTATTAGGCACTGAAGCTTTCTTT. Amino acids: CASSPRALLGTEAFF.

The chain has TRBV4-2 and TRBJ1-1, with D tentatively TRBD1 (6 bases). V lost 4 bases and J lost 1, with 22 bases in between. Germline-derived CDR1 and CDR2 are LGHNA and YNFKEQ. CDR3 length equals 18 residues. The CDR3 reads CASSPMPGPGGGNTEAFF. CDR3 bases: TGTGCCAGCAGCCCTATGCCGGGACCCGGAGGGGGGAACACTGAAGCTTTCTTT.

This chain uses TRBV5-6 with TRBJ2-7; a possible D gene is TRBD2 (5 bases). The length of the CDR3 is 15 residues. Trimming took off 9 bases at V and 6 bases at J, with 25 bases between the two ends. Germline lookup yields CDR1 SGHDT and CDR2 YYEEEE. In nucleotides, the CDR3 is TGTGCCAATCCCATTAACGTCTCGGGGATCAGCGAGCAGTACTTC. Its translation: CANPINVSGISEQYF. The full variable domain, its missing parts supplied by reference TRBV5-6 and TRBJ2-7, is DAGVTQSPTHLIKTRGQQVTLRCSPKSGHDTVSWYQQALGQGPQFIFQYYEEEERQRGNFPDRFSGHQFPNYSSELNVNALLLGDSALYLCANPINVSGISEQYFGPGTRLTVT.

The CDR3 here is CSVRLVPGEQFF. The DNA of the CDR3 is TGCAGCGTCAGACTAGTCCCGGGGGAGCAGTTCTTC. The chain joins TRBV29-1 to TRBJ2-1, with D perhaps matching TRBD2 (6 bases). Between the trimmed V and J ends, which lost 6 bases and 10 bases, there was a span of 16 bases. Germline CDR1 is SQVTM and CDR2 is ANQGSEA. The CDR3 spans 12 residues.

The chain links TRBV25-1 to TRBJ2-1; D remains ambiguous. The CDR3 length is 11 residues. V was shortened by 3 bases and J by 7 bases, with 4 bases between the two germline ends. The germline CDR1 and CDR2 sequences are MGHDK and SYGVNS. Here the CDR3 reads CASSERNEQFF. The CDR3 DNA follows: TGTGCCAGCAGTGAGCGGAATGAGCAGTTCTTC.

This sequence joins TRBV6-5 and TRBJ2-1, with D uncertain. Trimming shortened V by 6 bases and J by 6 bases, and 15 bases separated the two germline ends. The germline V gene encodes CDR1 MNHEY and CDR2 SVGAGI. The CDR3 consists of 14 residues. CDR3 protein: CASRDQRKPNEQFF. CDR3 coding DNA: TGTGCCAGCAGGGACCAAAGGAAGCCCAATGAGCAGTTCTTC.

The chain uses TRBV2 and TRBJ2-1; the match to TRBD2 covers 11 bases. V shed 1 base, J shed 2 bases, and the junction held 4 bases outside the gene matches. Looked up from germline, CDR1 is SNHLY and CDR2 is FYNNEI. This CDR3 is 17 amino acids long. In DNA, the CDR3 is TGTGCCAGCAGTGAAGGGATACTAGCGGGAGCCTACAATGAGCAGTTCTTC. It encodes CASSEGILAGAYNEQFF.

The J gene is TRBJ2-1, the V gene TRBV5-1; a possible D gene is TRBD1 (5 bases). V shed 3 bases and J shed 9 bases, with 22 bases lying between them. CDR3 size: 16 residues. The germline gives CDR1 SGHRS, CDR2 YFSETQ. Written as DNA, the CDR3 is TGCGCCAGCAGCTCCTCTCACGTGCCAGGGATCGGTGAGCAGTTCTTC. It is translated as CASSSSHVPGIGEQFF.

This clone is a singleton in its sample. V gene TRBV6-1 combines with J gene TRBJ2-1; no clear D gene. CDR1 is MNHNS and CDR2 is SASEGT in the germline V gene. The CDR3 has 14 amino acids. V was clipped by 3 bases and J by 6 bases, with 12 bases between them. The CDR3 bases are TGTGCCAGCAGTGACAGGCTCATCCCCAATGAGCAGTTCTTC. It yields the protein CASSDRLIPNEQFF.

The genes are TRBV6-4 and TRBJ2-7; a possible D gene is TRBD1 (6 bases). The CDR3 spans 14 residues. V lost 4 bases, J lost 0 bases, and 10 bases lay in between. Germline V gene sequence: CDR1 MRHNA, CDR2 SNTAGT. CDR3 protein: CASSADRSSYEQYF. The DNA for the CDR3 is TGTGCCAGCAGTGCCGACAGGAGCTCCTACGAGCAGTACTTC.

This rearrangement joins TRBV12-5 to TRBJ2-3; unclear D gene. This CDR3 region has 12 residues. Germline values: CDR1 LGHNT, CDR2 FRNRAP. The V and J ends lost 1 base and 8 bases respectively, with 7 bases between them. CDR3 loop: CASGLGVGTQYF. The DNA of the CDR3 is TGTGCTAGTGGTTTGGGGGTCGGTACGCAGTATTTT.

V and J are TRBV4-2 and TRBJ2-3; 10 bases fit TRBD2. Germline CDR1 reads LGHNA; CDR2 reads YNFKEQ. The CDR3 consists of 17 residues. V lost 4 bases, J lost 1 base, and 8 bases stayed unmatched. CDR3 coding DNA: TGTGCCAGCAGCCGAAATCCTAGCGGGAGAGGCACAGATACGCAGTATTTT. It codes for CASSRNPSGRGTDTQYF.

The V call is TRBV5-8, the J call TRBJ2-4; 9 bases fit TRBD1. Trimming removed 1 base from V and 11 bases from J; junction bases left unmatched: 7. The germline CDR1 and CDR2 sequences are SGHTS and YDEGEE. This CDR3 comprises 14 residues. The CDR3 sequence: CASSLRWGQGFQYF. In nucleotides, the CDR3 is TGTGCCAGCAGCTTGCGGTGGGGACAGGGATTTCAGTACTTC.

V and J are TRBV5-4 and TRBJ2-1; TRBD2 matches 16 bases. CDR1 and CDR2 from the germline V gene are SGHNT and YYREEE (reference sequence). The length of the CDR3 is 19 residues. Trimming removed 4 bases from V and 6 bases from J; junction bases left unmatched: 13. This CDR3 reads CASSGPGLAGGQQGNEQFF. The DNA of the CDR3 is TGTGCCAGCAGCGGCCCGGGACTAGCGGGAGGGCAGCAAGGCAATGAGCAGTTCTTC.

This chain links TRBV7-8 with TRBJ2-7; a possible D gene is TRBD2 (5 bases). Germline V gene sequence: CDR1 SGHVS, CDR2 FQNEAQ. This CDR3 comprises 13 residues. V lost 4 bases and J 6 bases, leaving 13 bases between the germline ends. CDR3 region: CASSSYARGEQYF. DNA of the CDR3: TGTGCCAGCAGCTCCTACGCTCGGGGCGAGCAGTACTTC. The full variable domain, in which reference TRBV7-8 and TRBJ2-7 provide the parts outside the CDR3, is GAGVSQSPRYKVAKRGQDVALRCDPISGHVSLFWYQQALGQGPEFLTYFQNEAQLDKSGLPSDRFFAERPEGSVSTLKIQRTQQEDSAVYLCASSSYARGEQYFGPGTRLTVT.

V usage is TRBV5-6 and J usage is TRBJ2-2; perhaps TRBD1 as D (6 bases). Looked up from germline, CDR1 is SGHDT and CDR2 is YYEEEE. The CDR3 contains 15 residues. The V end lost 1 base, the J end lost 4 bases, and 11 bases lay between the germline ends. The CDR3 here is CASSLTGWLTGELFF. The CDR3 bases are TGTGCCAGCAGCTTGACAGGGTGGCTCACCGGGGAGCTGTTTTTT.

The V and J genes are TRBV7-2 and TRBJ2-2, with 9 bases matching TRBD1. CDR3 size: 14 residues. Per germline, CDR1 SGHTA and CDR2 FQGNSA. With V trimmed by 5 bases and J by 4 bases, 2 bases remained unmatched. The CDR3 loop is CASSRDRATGELFF. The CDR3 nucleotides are TGTGCCAGCAGCCGGGACAGGGCCACCGGGGAGCTGTTTTTT.

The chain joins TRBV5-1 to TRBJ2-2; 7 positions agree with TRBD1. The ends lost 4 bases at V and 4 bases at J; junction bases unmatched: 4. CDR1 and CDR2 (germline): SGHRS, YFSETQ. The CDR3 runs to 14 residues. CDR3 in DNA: TGCGCCAGCAGCACAGGGGTATCCACCGGGGAGCTGTTTTTT. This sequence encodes CASSTGVSTGELFF.

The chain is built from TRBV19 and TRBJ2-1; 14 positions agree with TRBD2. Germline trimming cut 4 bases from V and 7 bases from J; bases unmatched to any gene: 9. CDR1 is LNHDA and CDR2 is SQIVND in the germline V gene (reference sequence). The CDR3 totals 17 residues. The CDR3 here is CASSTTPGTSGRNEQFF. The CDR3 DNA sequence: TGTGCCAGTAGTACTACTCCCGGGACTAGCGGGAGAAATGAGCAGTTCTTC. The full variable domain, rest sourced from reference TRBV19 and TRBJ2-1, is DGGITQSPKYLFRKEGQNVTLSCEQNLNHDAMYWYRQDPGQGLRLIYYSQIVNDFQKGDIAEGYSVSREKKESFPLTVTSAQKNPTAFYLCASSTTPGTSGRNEQFFGPGTRLTVL.

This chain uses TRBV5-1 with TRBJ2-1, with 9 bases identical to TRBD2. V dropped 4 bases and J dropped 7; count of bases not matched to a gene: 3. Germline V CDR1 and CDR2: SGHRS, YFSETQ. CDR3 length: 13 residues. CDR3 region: CASSIGLANEQFF. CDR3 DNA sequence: TGCGCCAGCAGCATAGGACTAGCGAATGAGCAGTTCTTC. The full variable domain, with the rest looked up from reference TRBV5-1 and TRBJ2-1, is KAGVTQTPRYLIKTRGQQVTLSCSPISGHRSVSWYQQTPGQGLQFLFEYFSETQRNKGNFPGRFSGRQFSNSRSEMNVSTLELGDSALYLCASSIGLANEQFFGPGTRLTVL.

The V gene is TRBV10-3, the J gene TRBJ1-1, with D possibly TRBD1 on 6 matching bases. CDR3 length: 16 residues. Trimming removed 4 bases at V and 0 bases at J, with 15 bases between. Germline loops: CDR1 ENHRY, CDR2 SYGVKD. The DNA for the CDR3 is TGTGCCATCAGTGGATCTAGGGGGAGTGTGAACACTGAAGCTTTCTTT. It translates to CAISGSRGSVNTEAFF.

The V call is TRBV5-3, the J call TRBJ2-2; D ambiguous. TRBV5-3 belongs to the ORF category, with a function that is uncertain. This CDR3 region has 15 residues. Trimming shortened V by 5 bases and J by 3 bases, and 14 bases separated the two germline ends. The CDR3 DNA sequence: TGTGCCAGAAGGGTCCGACTGGCCTACACCGGGGAGCTGTTTTTT. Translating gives CARRVRLAYTGELFF.

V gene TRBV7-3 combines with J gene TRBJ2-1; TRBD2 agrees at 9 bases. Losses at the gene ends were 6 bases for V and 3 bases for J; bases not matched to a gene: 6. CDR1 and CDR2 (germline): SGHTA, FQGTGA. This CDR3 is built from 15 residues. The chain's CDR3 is CASSTTSGSYNEQFF. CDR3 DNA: TGTGCCAGCAGTACGACTAGCGGAAGCTACAATGAGCAGTTCTTC.

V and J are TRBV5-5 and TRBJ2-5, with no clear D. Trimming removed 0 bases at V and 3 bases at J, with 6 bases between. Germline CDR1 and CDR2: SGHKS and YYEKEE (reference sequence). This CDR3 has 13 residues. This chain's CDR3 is CASSLVGKETQYF. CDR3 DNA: TGTGCCAGCAGCTTGGTAGGGAAAGAGACCCAGTACTTC.

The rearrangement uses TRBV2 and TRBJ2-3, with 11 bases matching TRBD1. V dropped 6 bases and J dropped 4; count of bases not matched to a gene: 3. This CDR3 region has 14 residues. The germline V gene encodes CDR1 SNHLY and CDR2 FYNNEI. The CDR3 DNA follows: TGTGCCAGCAGCCGGGACAGGGGGTCAGATACGCAGTATTTT. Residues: CASSRDRGSDTQYF.

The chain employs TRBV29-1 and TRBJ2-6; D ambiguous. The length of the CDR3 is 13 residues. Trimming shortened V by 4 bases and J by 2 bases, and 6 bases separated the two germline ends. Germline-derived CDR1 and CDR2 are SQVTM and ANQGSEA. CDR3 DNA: TGCAGCGTTGCTGCGGCTGGGGCCAACGTCCTGACTTTC. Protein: CSVAAAGANVLTF.

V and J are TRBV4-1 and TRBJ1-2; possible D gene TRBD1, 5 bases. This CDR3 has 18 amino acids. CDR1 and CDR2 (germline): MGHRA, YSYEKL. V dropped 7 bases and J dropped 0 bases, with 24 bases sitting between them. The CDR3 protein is CASNGQMGKRGPNYGYTF. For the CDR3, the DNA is TGCGCCAGCAACGGGCAAATGGGGAAAAGGGGACCTAACTATGGCTACACCTTC.